The entry below describes one TCR beta chain. This table comes from immunoSEQ multiplex PCR, and its TCRdb copy is limited to in-frame clones, with some not included. In the table there are tens of thousands of clones, approximately 84% of which are singletons. This CDR3 comprises 15 residues. The V gene lost 0 bases and the J gene lost 1 base, with 8 bases spanning the gap. The germline gives CDR1 SGHRS, CDR2 YFSETQ. These data originate in a study of control samples from healthy donors and cancer patients. Sequencing was performed on PBMCs. The genes are TRBV5-1 and TRBJ1-5; D is uncertain. The TCR comes from a man between 65 and 85 years old with lung cancer. CDR3 in DNA: TGCGCCAGCAGCTTGGGGCAGGCGAGCAATCAGCCCCAGCATTTT. Translation gives CASSLGQASNQPQHF.